Sequencing of this T cell receptor beta chain was carried out in a study of CD4+ T cells in melanoma. Study findings and constraints: A reported correlation linked neoantigen-specific CD4+ T cells to CD8+, macrophage and B cell function. Reportedly, melanoma neoantigen-specific CD4+ T cells showed varied differentiation states.

Germline V CDR1 and CDR2: SGDLS, YYNGEE. This CDR3 contains 16 residues. Trimming pared 4 bases from V and 2 bases from J, leaving 16 bases between. Notes on this clone: The target antigen is unknown.

Here immunoSEQ multiplex PCR was the method, and the copy in TCRdb shows in-frame clones only, minus some. The table includes around 130,000 clones, around 90% detected once. The receptor's source is a human donor with melanoma. The rearrangement joins TRBV9 to TRBJ2-1, with D possibly being TRBD1 or TRBD2 (7 bases each). CDR3 nucleotide sequence: TGTGCCAGCAGCCCAGGGGGGGCAAGACCCTACAATGAGCAGTTCTTC. Translating gives CASSPGGARPYNEQFF.